The next 2 T cell receptor beta chains were all read from a single sample in a study of blood T cells in healthy people across ages. Primed by a sample-barcoded 5' primer and a J-beta primer mix, a second PCR proceeded for 7 to 11 cycles. TCRdb independently ran MiXCR on the 5' RACE reads; one entry per CDR3 protein. Here the sample spans approximately 900,000 distinct CDR3 sequences, roughly 52% being singletons. The source material was blood. These receptors were taken from a man aged 25 to 45 in good health.

The chain combines TRBV21-1 with TRBJ2-1; the table's TRBD1 call for D was not verified on the DNA. TRBV21-1 is assigned pseudogene status. The CDR3 loop spans 16 amino acids. CDR3 sequence: CASSAGGGGALNEQFF. The CDR3 DNA follows: TGTGCCAGCAGCGCCGGGGGGGGCGGAGCTCTGAATGAGCAGTTCTTC.

This clonotype has just one count. This sequence joins TRBV5-1 and TRBJ1-4; maybe TRBD1 (6 bases). The V end lost 0 bases, the J end lost 7 bases, and 13 bases lay between the germline ends. The CDR3 loop spans 15 amino acids. Germline assignment: CDR1 SGHRS and CDR2 YFSETQ. The CDR3 bases are TGCGCCAGCAGCTTGGCCCCAGGGGTGGCTGAAAAACTGTTTTTT. It encodes CASSLAPGVAEKLFF.